The sequence of this T cell receptor (beta chain) was determined in a study of early T cells in non-severe SARS-CoV-2 infection. Each CDR3 protein is one row after TCRdb ran MiXCR on the 5' RACE reads. The data hold around 60,000 distinct CDR3 sequences, with less than 20% observed a single time. The CDR3 extends over 14 amino acids. Trimming took off 1 base at V and 0 bases at J, with 5 bases between the two ends. Germline V gene sequence: CDR1 SGHVS, CDR2 FQNEAQ. Sequencing used whole blood, obtained at baseline. The sequence derives from an adult who was a healthcare worker with PCR-confirmed SARS-CoV-2 infection or an uninfected control (not recorded which). The chain combines TRBV7-8 with TRBJ2-3; no reliable D call. CDR3 nucleotides: TGTGCCAGCAGCTTAGACAGAAGCACAGATACGCAGTATTTT. This encodes CASSLDRSTDTQYF.